This T cell receptor (beta chain) derives from a study of response to subunit inactivated influenza vaccine (dated by TCRdb to 2016 to 2018). Study-wide context: Deep quantitative profiling of the T cell receptor repertoire was used in the study to follow responses to a trivalent subunit inactivated influenza vaccine.

About this clonotype itself: No cognate antigen has been identified for it. Per-base qualities were not stored, and no clone one base away is much larger.

CDR1 and CDR2 (KGHSH, LQKENI) derive from the germline V gene. The cysteine opens and the phenylalanine closes a CDR3 of 16 amino acids. CDR3 DNA is the only sequence kept; it has 48 bases, read in frame from the first base. Cut back by 3 bases and 4 bases, the V and J ends lie 16 bases apart. What the authors observed across the whole study: According to the authors, only a limited number of new T cells may be recruited by each seasonal influenza vaccination.

Library generation was performed with RT-PCR. TCRdb lists the instrument as Illumina HiSeq 2500. The raw public reads went through TCRdb reprocessing: fastp at Q25, MiXCR clone calling, in-frame beta chains kept. Each entry merges the rows of one CDR3 protein and shows their most common DNA and genes. This sample gives around 250,000 distinct CDR3 sequences in total; 9% to 15% of them show up just once. The top ten constitute about 8% of the sample. The TCR comes from a man in his forties or fifties who received an inactivated influenza vaccine. Donor details come from another sample of the same person, matched by shared clones. The receptor chain draws on TRBV18 and TRBJ2-1; the D gene is tentatively TRBD1 or TRBD2, each matching 5 bases. The sequencing used non-naive T cells sorted from PBMCs, collected around 14 days before vaccination. The cell subset or site label for this specimen denotes: memory T cell fraction. The bases read TGTGCCAGCTCACCGCAGGAGAGGGGAATTTACAATGAGCAGTTCTTC. It encodes CASSPQERGIYNEQFF.